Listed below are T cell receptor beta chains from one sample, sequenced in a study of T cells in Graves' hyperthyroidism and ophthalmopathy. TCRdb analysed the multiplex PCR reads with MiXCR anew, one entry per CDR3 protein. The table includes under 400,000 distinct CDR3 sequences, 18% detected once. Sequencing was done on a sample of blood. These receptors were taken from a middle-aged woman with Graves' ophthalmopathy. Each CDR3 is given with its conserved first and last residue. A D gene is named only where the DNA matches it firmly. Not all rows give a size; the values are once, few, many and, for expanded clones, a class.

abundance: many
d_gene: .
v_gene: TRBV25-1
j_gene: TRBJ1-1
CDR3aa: CASSEFGGEGTEAFF
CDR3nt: TGTGCCAGCAGTGAATTTGGAGGGGAGGGCACTGAAGCTTTCTTT

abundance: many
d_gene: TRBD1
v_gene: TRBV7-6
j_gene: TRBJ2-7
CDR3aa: CASSLDGTGSYEQYF
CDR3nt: TGTGCCAGCAGCTTAGACGGGACAGGGTCCTACGAGCAGTACTTC

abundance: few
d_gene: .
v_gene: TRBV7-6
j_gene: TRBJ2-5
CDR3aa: CASSLITARPQGTQYF
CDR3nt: TGTGCCAGCAGCTTAATTACCGCCAGGCCTCAGGGGACCCAGTACTTC

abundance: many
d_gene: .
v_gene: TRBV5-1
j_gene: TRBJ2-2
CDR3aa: CASRQGMGTEELFF
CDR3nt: TGCGCCAGTCGGCAGGGCATGGGGACCGAGGAGCTGTTTTTT

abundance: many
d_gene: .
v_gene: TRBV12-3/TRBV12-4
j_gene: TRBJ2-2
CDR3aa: CASSLGQGTGELFF
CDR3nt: TGTGCCAGCAGTTTAGGGCAAGGCACCGGGGAGCTGTTTTTT

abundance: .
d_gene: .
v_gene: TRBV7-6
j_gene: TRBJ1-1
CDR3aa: CASSFPFDPNTEAFF
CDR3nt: TGTGCCAGCAGCTTTCCCTTCGACCCGAACACTGAAGCTTTCTTT

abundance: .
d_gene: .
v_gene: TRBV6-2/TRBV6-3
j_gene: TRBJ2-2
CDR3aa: CASKVGLTGELFF
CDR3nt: TGTGCCAGCAAAGTAGGGCTTACCGGGGAGCTGTTTTTT

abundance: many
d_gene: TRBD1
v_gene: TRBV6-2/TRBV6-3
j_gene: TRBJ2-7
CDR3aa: CANFIRGRTYEQYF
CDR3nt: TGTGCCAATTTCATCAGGGGGCGGACCTACGAGCAGTACTTC

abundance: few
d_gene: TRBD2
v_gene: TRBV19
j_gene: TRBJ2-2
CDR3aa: CASSILAGAAGELFF
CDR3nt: TGTGCCAGTAGTATACTCGCGGGAGCCGCCGGGGAGCTGTTTTTT

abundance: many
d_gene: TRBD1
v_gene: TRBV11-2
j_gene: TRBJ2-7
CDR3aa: CASSPTYSRDRGYEQYF
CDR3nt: TGTGCCAGCAGCCCAACCTATAGCCGGGACAGGGGCTACGAGCAGTACTTC

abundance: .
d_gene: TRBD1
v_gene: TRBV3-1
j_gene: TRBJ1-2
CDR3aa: CASSQRTGPAGGYTF
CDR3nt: TGTGCCAGCAGCCAACGGACAGGGCCTGCGGGAGGCTACACCTTC

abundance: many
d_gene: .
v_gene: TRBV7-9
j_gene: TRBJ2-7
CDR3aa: CASSLSGTDYEQYF
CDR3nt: TGTGCCAGCAGCTTATCGGGTACAGATTACGAGCAGTACTTC

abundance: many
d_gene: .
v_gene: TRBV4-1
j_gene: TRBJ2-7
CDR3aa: CASSQGGDSPYEQYF
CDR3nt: TGCGCCAGCAGCCAGGGGGGGGACAGCCCCTACGAGCAGTACTTC

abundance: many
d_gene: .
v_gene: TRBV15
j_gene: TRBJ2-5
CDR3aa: CATSRDGLQEETQYF
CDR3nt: TGTGCCACCAGCAGAGATGGGTTGCAGGAAGAGACCCAGTACTTC

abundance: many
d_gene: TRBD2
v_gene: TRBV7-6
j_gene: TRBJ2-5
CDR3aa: CASSLEGAGVIETQYF
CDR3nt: TGTGCCAGCAGCTTAGAGGGAGCGGGAGTGATTGAGACCCAGTACTTC

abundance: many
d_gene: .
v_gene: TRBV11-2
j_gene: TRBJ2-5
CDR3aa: CASSLSSEETQYF
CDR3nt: TGTGCCAGCAGCTTAAGTTCGGAAGAGACCCAGTACTTC

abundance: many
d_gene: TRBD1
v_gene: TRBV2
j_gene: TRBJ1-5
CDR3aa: CASSELNRGLNQPQHF
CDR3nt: TGTGCCAGCAGTGAACTAAACAGGGGGTTAAATCAGCCCCAGCATTTT

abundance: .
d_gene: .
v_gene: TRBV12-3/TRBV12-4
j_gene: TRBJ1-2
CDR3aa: CASSSPVTFNYGYSF
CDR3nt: TGTGCCAGCAGTTCCCCGGTCACGTTTAACTATGGCTACAGCTTC

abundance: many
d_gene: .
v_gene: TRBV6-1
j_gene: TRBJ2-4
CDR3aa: CASSARLERVNIQYF
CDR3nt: TGTGCCAGCAGTGCCCGCTTGGAGAGGGTAAACATTCAGTACTTC

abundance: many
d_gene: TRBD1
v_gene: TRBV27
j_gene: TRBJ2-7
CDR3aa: CASGWGQQYEQYF
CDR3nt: TGTGCCAGCGGTTGGGGACAGCAATACGAGCAGTACTTC

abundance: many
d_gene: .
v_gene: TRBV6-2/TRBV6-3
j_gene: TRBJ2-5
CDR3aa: CASSYEEETQYF
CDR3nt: TGTGCCAGCAGTTATGAGGAAGAGACCCAGTACTTC

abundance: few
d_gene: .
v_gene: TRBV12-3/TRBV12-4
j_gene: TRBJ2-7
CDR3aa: CASSWAGASYEQYF
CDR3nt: TGTGCCAGCAGTTGGGCAGGGGCCTCCTACGAGCAGTACTTC

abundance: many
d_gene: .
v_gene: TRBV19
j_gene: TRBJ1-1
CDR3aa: CATRQFTMNTEAFF
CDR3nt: TGTGCCACGAGACAGTTTACCATGAACACTGAAGCTTTCTTT

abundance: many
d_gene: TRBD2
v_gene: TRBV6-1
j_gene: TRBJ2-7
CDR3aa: CASSGWTSGSYEQYF
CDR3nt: TGTGCCAGCAGCGGATGGACTAGCGGCTCCTACGAGCAGTACTTC

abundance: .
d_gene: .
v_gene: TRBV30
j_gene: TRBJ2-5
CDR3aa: CAWKSELAIQETQYF
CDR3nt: TGTGCCTGGAAGTCGGAACTAGCTATACAAGAGACCCAGTACTTC

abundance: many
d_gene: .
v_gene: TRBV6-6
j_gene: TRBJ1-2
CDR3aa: CASSYLRGARTINGYTF
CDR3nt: TGTGCCAGCAGTTACCTACGGGGGGCGCGTACTATAAATGGCTACACCTTC

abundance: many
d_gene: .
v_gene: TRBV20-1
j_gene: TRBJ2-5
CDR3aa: CSASGLGLGKETQYF
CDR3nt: TGCAGTGCTAGTGGGTTAGGGTTGGGGAAAGAGACCCAGTACTTC

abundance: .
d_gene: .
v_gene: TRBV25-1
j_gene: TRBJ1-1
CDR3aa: CASSESRQADTEAFF
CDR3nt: TGTGCCAGCAGTGAATCGCGGCAGGCGGACACTGAAGCTTTCTTT

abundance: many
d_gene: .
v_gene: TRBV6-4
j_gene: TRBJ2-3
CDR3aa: CASSPGSSTDTQYF
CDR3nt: TGTGCCAGCAGTCCCGGGAGTAGCACAGATACGCAGTATTTT

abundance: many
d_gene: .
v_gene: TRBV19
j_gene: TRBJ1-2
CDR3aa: CASSNRERGYTF
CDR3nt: TGTGCCAGTAGTAACCGGGAGAGGGGCTACACCTTC

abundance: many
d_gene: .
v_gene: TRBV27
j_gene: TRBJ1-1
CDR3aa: CASSPLGVNTEAFF
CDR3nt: TGTGCCAGCAGTCCCCTCGGTGTGAACACTGAAGCTTTCTTT

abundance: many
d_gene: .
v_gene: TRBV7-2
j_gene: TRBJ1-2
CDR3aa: CASSPRQVTNYGYTF
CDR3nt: TGTGCCAGCAGCCCGAGACAGGTTACCAACTATGGCTACACCTTC